The following is a TCR beta chain sequence with its context. The table came from immunoSEQ multiplex PCR; TCRdb's copy has only in-frame clones and leaves some out. The sample lists 200,000 to 250,000 clones, roughly nine tenths occurring once. From germline, CDR1 is SQVTM and CDR2 ANQGSEA. The CDR3 spans 12 residues. The trim removed 8 bases at V and 6 bases at J, leaving 6 bases unmatched. The data stem from a study of blood T cell repertoires in COVID-19. About the research overall: Cohort 3 donors counted as recovered after two negative PCRs, clearance, or resolved symptoms.

Source material: PBMCs or T cells enriched from blood (not recorded which). The chain carries TRBV29-1 and TRBJ2-7; TRBD1 aligns across 11 bases. The origin of this receptor is a woman aged 50 to 60 in a cohort exposed to, infected with or recovered from COVID-19 (not recorded which). The CDR3 nucleotides are TGCAGCACCGGACAGGGGGCCAGCGAGCAGTACTTC. Translating it yields CSTGQGASEQYF.